A single sample gave rise to the 23 T cell receptor beta chains below, sequenced in a study of breast tumors, draining lymph nodes, adjacent tissues. The lymph nodes were axillary draining lymph nodes from breast cancer patients. Each CDR3 protein is one row after TCRdb ran MiXCR on the multiplex PCR reads. The sample holds approximately 100,000 distinct CDR3 sequences, around 20% seen once. The source material was axillary lymph node tissue. These receptors were taken from a female donor with breast cancer. Some clones in this sample may be carry-over from other donors' samples.

This clonotype was detected ten times or more. The V gene is TRBV5-6, the J gene TRBJ1-5; D is ambiguous. CDR1 and CDR2 (germline): SGHDT, YYEEEE. Trimming left V 0 bases short and J 3 bases short, with 7 bases between. This CDR3 has 14 residues. Here the CDR3 reads CASSLGQTNQPQHF. The CDR3 region has the DNA TGTGCCAGCAGCTTGGGGCAGACCAATCAGCCCCAGCATTTT. Full variable domain (outside the CDR3, taken from reference TRBV5-6 and TRBJ1-5): DAGVTQSPTHLIKTRGQQVTLRCSPKSGHDTVSWYQQALGQGPQFIFQYYEEEERQRGNFPDRFSGHQFPNYSSELNVNALLLGDSALYLCASSLGQTNQPQHFGDGTRLSIL.

This clonotype was picked up many times. The chain employs TRBV20-1 and TRBJ2-1; TRBD1 is a possible D gene (6 bases). From germline, CDR1 is DFQATT and CDR2 SNEGSKA (reference sequence). The ends were cut back, 7 bases at V and 3 bases at J, with 16 bases in the middle. The CDR3 spans 14 residues. CDR3 nucleotides: TGCAGTGTCCCGGGGCAGGGGCTCTACAATGAGCAGTTCTTC. As protein: CSVPGQGLYNEQFF.

The sample holds many counts of this clonotype. The chain joins TRBV29-1 to TRBJ2-2; TRBD2 aligns across 11 bases. Germline lookup yields CDR1 SQVTM and CDR2 ANQGSEA. With V trimmed by 3 bases and J by 8 bases, 8 bases remained unmatched. This CDR3 is built from 15 residues. The CDR3 DNA sequence: TGCAGCGTTGAGGTGCTAGCGGGAGGCGGAGGGGAGCTGTTTTTT. Translated, it gives CSVEVLAGGGGELFF.

The chain joins TRBV18 to TRBJ1-4, with a tentative D call TRBD1 (6 bases). The germline V gene encodes CDR1 KGHSH and CDR2 LQKENI. The germline V and J ends were trimmed by 5 bases and 3 bases, with 10 bases remaining between them. This CDR3 has 14 residues. The CDR3 bases are TGTGCCAGCTCAAAACAGGGAGCTAATGAAAAACTGTTTTTT. It yields the protein CASSKQGANEKLFF.

This clonotype was detected many times. The chain is built from TRBV11-1 and TRBJ2-1; 13 nucleotides match TRBD2. The length of the CDR3 is 15 residues. J lost 6 bases, V lost 5 bases, and 4 bases had no gene match. Germline V gene data show CDR1 as SGHAT and CDR2 as FQDESV (reference sequence). The CDR3 loop is CASSRGLAGFNEQFF. CDR3 coding DNA: TGTGCCAGCAGCCGGGGACTAGCGGGATTCAATGAGCAGTTCTTC.

This clonotype has a count of ten or more. The CDR3 loop reads CATSDSRDRRYEQYF. CDR3 sequence (DNA): TGTGCCACCAGTGATTCCCGGGACAGGCGGTACGAGCAGTACTTC. The chain employs TRBV24-1 and TRBJ2-7; 8 bases are shared with TRBD1. Germline V CDR1 and CDR2: KGHDR, SFDVKD. The length of the CDR3 is 15 residues. Unmatched junction bases numbered 6, after V lost 2 bases and J lost 4 bases.

The chain employs TRBV28 and TRBJ1-4, with 10 nucleotides matching TRBD1. Losses at the gene ends were 5 bases for V and 8 bases for J; bases not matched to a gene: 11. This CDR3 region has 16 residues. CDR1 is MDHEN, CDR2 SYDVKM, per germline. The chain's CDR3 is CASSPYRTGGGEKLFF. CDR3 bases: TGTGCCAGCAGTCCATACCGGACAGGGGGAGGCGAAAAACTGTTTTTT. Using reference TRBV28 and TRBJ1-4 for the parts outside the CDR3, the full variable domain is DVKVTQSSRYLVKRTGEKVFLECVQDMDHENMFWYRQDPGLGLRLIYFSYDVKMKEKGDIPEGYSVSREKKERFSLILESASTNQTSMYLCASSPYRTGGGEKLFFGSGTQLSVL.

This clonotype was recorded many times. The rearrangement joins TRBV24-1 to TRBJ1-3; D is ambiguous. Germline loops: CDR1 KGHDR, CDR2 SFDVKD. Trimming removed 7 bases from V and 0 bases from J, with 9 bases in between. This CDR3 region has 14 residues. The CDR3 loop is CATRSQISGNTIYF. The DNA for the CDR3 is TGTGCCACCAGGAGTCAGATCTCTGGAAACACCATATATTTT.

Comments on this clonotype: At one end the junction does not follow the germline gene, possibly because of a read error. The rearrangement uses TRBV30 and TRBJ2-2; weak D call: TRBD1 (5 bases). The CDR3 runs 13 residues. Germline V lookup: CDR1 GTSNPN, CDR2 SVGIG (reference sequence). CDR3 region: CARSVPGSGELFF. DNA of the CDR3: TGTGCCCGGAGTGTACCAGGGTCCGGGGAGCTGTTTTTT.

This clonotype was seen ten or more times. The chain links TRBV2 to TRBJ2-7; D is uncertain. Trimming cost V 6 bases and J 2 bases, with 8 bases left between them. In germline, CDR1 is SNHLY, CDR2 FYNNEI. This CDR3 is 12 amino acids long. The chain's CDR3 is CASRRQTYEQYF. The CDR3 coding sequence is TGTGCCAGCAGACGCCAGACCTACGAGCAGTACTTC.

The rearrangement joins TRBV28 to TRBJ1-4; D is undetermined. Trimming removed 4 bases at V and 10 bases at J, with 19 bases between. Germline CDR1 reads MDHEN; CDR2 reads SYDVKM. The CDR3 covers 15 residues. The CDR3 loop is CASSSLDGAVGKLFF. As DNA, the CDR3 is TGTGCCAGCAGTTCGCTAGATGGAGCCGTAGGAAAACTGTTTTTT. The full variable domain, completed using reference TRBV28 and TRBJ1-4, is DVKVTQSSRYLVKRTGEKVFLECVQDMDHENMFWYRQDPGLGLRLIYFSYDVKMKEKGDIPEGYSVSREKKERFSLILESASTNQTSMYLCASSSLDGAVGKLFFGSGTQLSVL.

This clonotype came up a few times. Being one base from a much bigger clone, this may be a read error. V is TRBV25-1 and J is TRBJ2-2; 9 bases match TRBD1. This CDR3 region has 15 residues. Germline assignment: CDR1 MGHDK and CDR2 SYGVNS. The CDR3 sequence: CASSEGQGVSGELSF. CDR3 coding DNA: TGTGCCAGCAGTGAGGGACAGGGTGTATCCGGGGAGCTGTCTTTT.

V gene TRBV30 combines with J gene TRBJ1-4; TRBD1 matches 7 bases. After removal of 2 bases from V and 6 bases from J, the junction contained 9 bases not matched to a gene. In germline, CDR1 is GTSNPN, CDR2 SVGIG (reference sequence). The CDR3 extends over 15 amino acids. CDR3 residues: CAWSFGAGGDEKLFF. DNA for the CDR3: TGTGCCTGGAGTTTCGGGGCAGGGGGAGATGAAAAACTGTTTTTT.

Of note for this clonotype: A much larger clone lies a single base off, so this may be a read error. J is TRBJ1-2 and V is TRBV9; D unclear. Deletions cut 7 bases from V and 1 base from J, with 5 bases between. The CDR3 sequence is 11 residues long. Germline V CDR1 and CDR2: SGDLS, YYNGEE. CDR3 DNA sequence: TGTGCCAGCGGCTTTAACTATGGCTACACCTTC. This codes for CASGFNYGYTF.

This clonotype was recorded many times. This chain connects TRBV2 to TRBJ2-7; D call uncertain. The germline CDR1 and CDR2 sequences are SNHLY and FYNNEI. The CDR3 has 14 residues. The V gene lost 4 bases and the J gene lost 2 bases, with 12 bases spanning the gap. The CDR3 DNA is TGTGCCAGCAGTGTCAAGAAATCAGCCTACGAGCAGTACTTC. This encodes CASSVKKSAYEQYF.

The chain recombines TRBV5-4 with TRBJ2-5; TRBD1 or TRBD2 may be the D gene (5 bases each). The CDR3 covers 12 residues. Trimming stripped 3 bases from V and 3 bases from J, with 6 bases between. In germline, CDR1 is SGHNT, CDR2 YYREEE (reference sequence). The CDR3 region is CASSWDEETQYF. In DNA form, the CDR3 reads TGTGCCAGCAGCTGGGACGAAGAGACCCAGTACTTC.

This clonotype was counted only a few times. This clone may be a read error of a much larger clone one base away. The rearrangement uses TRBV7-3 and TRBJ2-1, with D perhaps matching TRBD1 or TRBD2 (6 bases each). Trimming took 5 bases from V and 9 from J, leaving 11 bases between them. The germline V gene has CDR1 SGHTA and CDR2 FQGTGA. The CDR3 has 12 residues. The CDR3, as DNA: TGTGCCAGCAGCACGGAGGGGGGTGAGCAGTTCTTC. Amino acids: CASSTEGGEQFF. Together with reference TRBV7-3 and TRBJ2-1, the CDR3 gives the full variable domain: GAGVSQTPSNKVTEKGKYVELRCDPISGHTALYWYRQSLGQGPEFLIYFQGTGAADDSGLPNDRFFAVRPEGSVSTLKIQRTERGDSAVYLCASSTEGGEQFFGPGTRLTVL.

This clonotype was detected many times. V is TRBV12-3 or TRBV12-4 and J is TRBJ2-1; maybe TRBD2 (6 bases). V lost 6 bases, J lost 2 bases, and 17 bases lay in between. The CDR3 is 16 amino acids. The CDR3 sequence is CASRGYVADTYNEQFF. Written as DNA, the CDR3 is TGTGCCAGCAGGGGTTATGTAGCGGATACCTACAATGAGCAGTTCTTC.

This clonotype was seen many times. Here the CDR3 DNA reads TGTGCCAGCAGTCAGGGGGCTGAGCGGGGTGAGCAGTTCTTC. This encodes CASSQGAERGEQFF. The rearrangement uses TRBV27 and TRBJ2-1, with TRBD1 as a possible D gene (8 bases). CDR1 is MNHEY and CDR2 is SMNVEV in the germline V gene (reference sequence). Between the trimmed V and J ends, which lost 5 bases and 9 bases, there was a span of 17 bases. The CDR3 sequence is 14 residues long.

Turning to this clonotype: A much larger clonotype is one base distant, so this may be a read error. The chain joins TRBV27 to TRBJ2-7, with 9 bases lining up with TRBD2. The V segment lost 8 bases and the J segment 2 bases; nucleotides outside the gene matches: 10. The CDR3 is 15 amino acids. The germline V gene encodes CDR1 MNHEY and CDR2 SMNVEV (reference sequence). The CDR3 loop is CASGPTSGYPYEQYF. DNA of the CDR3: TGTGCCAGCGGCCCGACTAGCGGCTATCCCTACGAGCAGTACTTC.

This clonotype was recorded at least ten times. V usage is TRBV19 and J usage is TRBJ1-2; D gene uncertain. The CDR3 length is 15 residues. V was cut by 0 bases and J by 5 bases, with 13 bases left in between. Germline V gene lookup returns CDR1 LNHDA and CDR2 SQIVND (reference sequence). CDR3 residues: CASSIDPLTGYGYTF. The CDR3 DNA follows: TGTGCCAGTAGTATAGATCCCCTAACGGGATATGGCTACACCTTC.

Concerning this clonotype: Possible read error: a much larger clone is one base away. V usage is TRBV2 and J usage is TRBJ2-3; 8 nucleotides line up with TRBD1. Germline CDR1 reads SNHLY; CDR2 reads FYNNEI. The CDR3 spans 16 residues. Losses at the gene ends were 5 bases for V and 3 bases for J; bases not matched to a gene: 10. CDR3 sequence: CASSSGGASGTDTQYF. The CDR3 DNA reads TGTGCCAGCAGTTCAGGGGGCGCCTCTGGAACAGATACGCAGTATTTT.

There are many counts of this clonotype. The chain uses TRBV27 and TRBJ2-7; D is perhaps TRBD2 (6 bases). V lost 6 bases and J 0 bases, leaving 18 bases between the germline ends. This CDR3 has 16 amino acids. Germline V gives CDR1 MNHEY, CDR2 SMNVEV (reference sequence). Here the CDR3 reads CASSPETSRSSYEQYF. For the CDR3, the DNA is TGTGCCAGCAGCCCAGAAACTAGCAGAAGCTCCTACGAGCAGTACTTC.